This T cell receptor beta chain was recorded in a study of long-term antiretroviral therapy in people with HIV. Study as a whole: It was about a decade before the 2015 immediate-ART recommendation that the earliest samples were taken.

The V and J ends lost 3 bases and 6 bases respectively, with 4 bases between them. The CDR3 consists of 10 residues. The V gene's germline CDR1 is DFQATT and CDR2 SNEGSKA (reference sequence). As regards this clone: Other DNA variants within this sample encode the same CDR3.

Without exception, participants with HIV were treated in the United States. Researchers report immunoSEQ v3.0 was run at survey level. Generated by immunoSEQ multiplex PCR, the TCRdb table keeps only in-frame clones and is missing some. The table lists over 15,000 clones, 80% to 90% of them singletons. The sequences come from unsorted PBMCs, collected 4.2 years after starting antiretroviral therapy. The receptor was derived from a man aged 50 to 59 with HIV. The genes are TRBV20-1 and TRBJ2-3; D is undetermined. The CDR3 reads CSASSDTQYF. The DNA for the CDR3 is TGCAGTGCTAGTAGTGATACGCAGTATTTT.